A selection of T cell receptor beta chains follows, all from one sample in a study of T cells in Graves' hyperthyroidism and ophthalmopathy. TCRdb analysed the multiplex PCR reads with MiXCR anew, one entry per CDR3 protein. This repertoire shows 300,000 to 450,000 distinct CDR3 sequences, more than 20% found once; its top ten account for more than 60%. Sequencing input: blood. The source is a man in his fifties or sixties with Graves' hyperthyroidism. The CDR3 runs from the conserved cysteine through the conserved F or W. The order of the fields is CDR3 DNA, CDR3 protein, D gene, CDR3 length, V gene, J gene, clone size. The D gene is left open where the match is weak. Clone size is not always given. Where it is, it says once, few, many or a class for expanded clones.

CDR3nt: TGCGCCAGCAGCTTGGGGCTAGCGGGAGTTCGGGTCGGCACAGATACGCAGTATTTT; CDR3aa: CASSLGLAGVRVGTDTQYF; d_gene: TRBD2; len: 19; v_gene: TRBV5-1; j_gene: TRBJ2-3; abundance: few
CDR3nt: TGTGCCAGCAGCCAAGGGGGGCTTTCCGACGGTGAGCAGTTCTTC; CDR3aa: CASSQGGLSDGEQFF; d_gene: -; len: 15; v_gene: TRBV4-2; j_gene: TRBJ2-1; abundance: -
CDR3nt: TGTGCCACTACTTACGGGGTGAACACTGAAGCTTTCTTT; CDR3aa: CATTYGVNTEAFF; d_gene: -; len: 13; v_gene: TRBV6-1; j_gene: TRBJ1-1; abundance: many
CDR3nt: TGTGCCAGCAGTTTATTGGGACGGGTCAATCAGCCCCAGCATTTT; CDR3aa: CASSLLGRVNQPQHF; d_gene: -; len: 15; v_gene: TRBV28; j_gene: TRBJ1-5; abundance: few
CDR3nt: TGTGCCAGCTCACGGGGACTAGCGGGTTACAATGAGCAGTTCTTC; CDR3aa: CASSRGLAGYNEQFF; d_gene: TRBD2; len: 15; v_gene: TRBV18; j_gene: TRBJ2-1; abundance: -
CDR3nt: TGTGCCAGCTCACCACGGCCGGCTAACTATGGCTACACCTTC; CDR3aa: CASSPRPANYGYTF; d_gene: -; len: 14; v_gene: TRBV18; j_gene: TRBJ1-2; abundance: -
CDR3nt: TGTGCCTGGAGTGTAGGAGTAGGGGGGGAAGCTTTCTTT; CDR3aa: CAWSVGVGGEAFF; d_gene: -; len: 13; v_gene: TRBV30; j_gene: TRBJ1-1; abundance: many
CDR3nt: TGTGCCAGCAGCTTAAACAACCCAAATAATTCACCCCTCCACTTT; CDR3aa: CASSLNNPNNSPLHF; d_gene: -; len: 15; v_gene: TRBV7-2; j_gene: TRBJ1-6; abundance: -
CDR3nt: TGTGCCAGTAGTATAGGTCGGGACGGTGAGCAGTTCTTC; CDR3aa: CASSIGRDGEQFF; d_gene: -; len: 13; v_gene: TRBV19; j_gene: TRBJ2-1; abundance: -
CDR3nt: TGTGCCAGCAGCTTATGGTCGGGGCACACTGAAGCTTTCTTT; CDR3aa: CASSLWSGHTEAFF; d_gene: -; len: 14; v_gene: TRBV7-2; j_gene: TRBJ1-1; abundance: many
CDR3nt: TGTGCCTGGACTCTGGGACATCAGGGAAAAAACATTCAGTACTTC; CDR3aa: CAWTLGHQGKNIQYF; d_gene: -; len: 15; v_gene: TRBV30; j_gene: TRBJ2-4; abundance: few
CDR3nt: TGTGCCAGCAGTTACGAAGGGGGTTTTAATCAGCCCCAGCATTTT; CDR3aa: CASSYEGGFNQPQHF; d_gene: -; len: 15; v_gene: TRBV12-3/TRBV12-4; j_gene: TRBJ1-5; abundance: -
CDR3nt: TGTGCCAGCAGCCGGCGAGCTGGGGATACGCAGTATTTT; CDR3aa: CASSRRAGDTQYF; d_gene: -; len: 13; v_gene: TRBV28; j_gene: TRBJ2-3; abundance: many
CDR3nt: TGTGCCAGCAGGAGGACAGGGGGAAACGAGCAGTACTTC; CDR3aa: CASRRTGGNEQYF; d_gene: TRBD1; len: 13; v_gene: TRBV2; j_gene: TRBJ2-7; abundance: -
CDR3nt: TGTGCCAGCGAGCGGGGGGCGGGCAGCGGCTATGGCTACACCTTC; CDR3aa: CASERGAGSGYGYTF; d_gene: -; len: 15; v_gene: TRBV9; j_gene: TRBJ1-2; abundance: once
CDR3nt: TGTACCTGGAGTGTATATGCCAGGGGTCGGGAAAACACCATATATTTT; CDR3aa: CTWSVYARGRENTIYF; d_gene: -; len: 16; v_gene: TRBV30; j_gene: TRBJ1-3; abundance: -
CDR3nt: TGCGCCAGCAGCGAGGGGCCAAATTCTGGAAACACCATATATTTT; CDR3aa: CASSEGPNSGNTIYF; d_gene: -; len: 15; v_gene: TRBV5-1; j_gene: TRBJ1-3; abundance: few
CDR3nt: TGTGCCCGCGGAGGGAGAGGGGCGGCAGATACGCAGTATTTT; CDR3aa: CARGGRGAADTQYF; d_gene: -; len: 14; v_gene: TRBV2; j_gene: TRBJ2-3; abundance: once
CDR3nt: TGTGCCAGCAGCTTGGGGACTAGCGGGATGTGGGGTGAGCAGTTCTTC; CDR3aa: CASSLGTSGMWGEQFF; d_gene: TRBD2; len: 16; v_gene: TRBV7-3; j_gene: TRBJ2-1; abundance: many
CDR3nt: TGTGCCAGCAGTGAATTGCGACCTCAAGAGACCCAGTACTTC; CDR3aa: CASSELRPQETQYF; d_gene: -; len: 14; v_gene: TRBV2; j_gene: TRBJ2-5; abundance: -
CDR3nt: TGCGCCAGCAGGGTCCAGGTTGGCGACACCGGGGAGCTGTTTTTT; CDR3aa: CASRVQVGDTGELFF; d_gene: -; len: 15; v_gene: TRBV5-1; j_gene: TRBJ2-2; abundance: -
CDR3nt: TGTGCCAGCTCAGCGGGACAGCCGAGACAGTACTTC; CDR3aa: CASSAGQPRQYF; d_gene: -; len: 12; v_gene: TRBV18; j_gene: TRBJ2-7; abundance: many
CDR3nt: TGTGCCAGCAGCCCCGATCCCTTAGGAGGGGAGCTGTTTTTT; CDR3aa: CASSPDPLGGELFF; d_gene: -; len: 14; v_gene: TRBV7-3; j_gene: TRBJ2-2; abundance: few
CDR3nt: TGTGCCAGCAGTGAACAGGGCGGCGGCTACACCTTC; CDR3aa: CASSEQGGGYTF; d_gene: -; len: 12; v_gene: TRBV6-4; j_gene: TRBJ1-2; abundance: -
CDR3nt: TGTGCCAGCAGTGAAGGGGGAGGGCCTATGGACATTCAGTACTTC; CDR3aa: CASSEGGGPMDIQYF; d_gene: TRBD2; len: 15; v_gene: TRBV6-1; j_gene: TRBJ2-4; abundance: -
CDR3nt: TGCAGTGCCAGCCAAAATAGCGGGAGGGACTACGAGCAGTACTTC; CDR3aa: CSASQNSGRDYEQYF; d_gene: TRBD2; len: 15; v_gene: TRBV20-1; j_gene: TRBJ2-7; abundance: -
CDR3nt: TGTGCCAGCTCCCCGGGGGTAAACGAGCAGTACTTC; CDR3aa: CASSPGVNEQYF; d_gene: -; len: 12; v_gene: TRBV18; j_gene: TRBJ2-7; abundance: -
CDR3nt: TGTGCCTGGAGTGTCGGAGAATTCAGCACTGAAGCTTTCTTT; CDR3aa: CAWSVGEFSTEAFF; d_gene: -; len: 14; v_gene: TRBV30; j_gene: TRBJ1-1; abundance: many
CDR3nt: TGTGCCAGCTCACCACGGGGTTCTGAAGGAGAGACCCAGTGCTTC; CDR3aa: CASSPRGSEGETQCF; d_gene: -; len: 15; v_gene: TRBV18; j_gene: TRBJ2-5; abundance: once
CDR3nt: TGTGCCAGCAGCGTAGCTGATAATTCACCCCTCCACTTT; CDR3aa: CASSVADNSPLHF; d_gene: -; len: 13; v_gene: TRBV9; j_gene: TRBJ1-6; abundance: many
CDR3nt: TGTGCCAGCACAATGGCGGGTAGCAATCAGCCCCAGCATTTT; CDR3aa: CASTMAGSNQPQHF; d_gene: -; len: 14; v_gene: TRBV12-3/TRBV12-4; j_gene: TRBJ1-5; abundance: few
CDR3nt: TGTGCCACCAGCAGAGACCAGAACACGAACACCGGGGAGCTGTTTTTT; CDR3aa: CATSRDQNTNTGELFF; d_gene: -; len: 16; v_gene: TRBV15; j_gene: TRBJ2-2; abundance: many